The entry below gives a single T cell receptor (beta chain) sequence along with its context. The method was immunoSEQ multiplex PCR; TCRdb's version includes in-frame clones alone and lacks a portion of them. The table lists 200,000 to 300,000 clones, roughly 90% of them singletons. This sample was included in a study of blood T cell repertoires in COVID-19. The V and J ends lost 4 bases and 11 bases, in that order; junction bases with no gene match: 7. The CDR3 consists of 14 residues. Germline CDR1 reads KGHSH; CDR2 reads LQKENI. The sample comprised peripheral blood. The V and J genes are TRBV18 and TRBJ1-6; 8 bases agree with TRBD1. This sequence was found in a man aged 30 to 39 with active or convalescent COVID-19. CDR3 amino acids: CASSQGQGRTPLHF. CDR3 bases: TGTGCCAGCTCACAAGGACAGGGTCGGACACCCCTCCACTTT.